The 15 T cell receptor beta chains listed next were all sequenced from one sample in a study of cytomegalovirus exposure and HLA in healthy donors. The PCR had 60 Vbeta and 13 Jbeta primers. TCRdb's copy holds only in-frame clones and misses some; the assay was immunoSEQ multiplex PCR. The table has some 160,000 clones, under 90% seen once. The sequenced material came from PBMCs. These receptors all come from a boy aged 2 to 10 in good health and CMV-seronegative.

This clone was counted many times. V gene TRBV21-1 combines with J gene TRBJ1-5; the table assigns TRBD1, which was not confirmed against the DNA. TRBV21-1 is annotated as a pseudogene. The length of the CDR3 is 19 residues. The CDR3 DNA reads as TGTGCCAGCAGCAAAGGCACCAATCGTGGACAGGTTGGCAATCAGCCCCAGCATTTT. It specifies CASSKGTNRGQVGNQPQHF.

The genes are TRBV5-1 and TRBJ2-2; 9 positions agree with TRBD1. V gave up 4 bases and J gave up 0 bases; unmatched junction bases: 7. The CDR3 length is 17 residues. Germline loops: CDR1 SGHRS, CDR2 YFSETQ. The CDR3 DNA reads TGCGCCAGCAGCCGGGACAGGGAGAAGGCGAACACCGGGGAGCTGTTTTTT. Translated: CASSRDREKANTGELFF.

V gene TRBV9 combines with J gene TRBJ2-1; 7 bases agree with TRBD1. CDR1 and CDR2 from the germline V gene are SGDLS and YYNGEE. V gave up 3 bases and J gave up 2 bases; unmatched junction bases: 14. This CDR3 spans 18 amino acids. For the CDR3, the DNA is TGTGCCAGCAGCGGAGGGGGCTCCGGGCTGAGCCCCTACAATGAGCAGTTCTTC. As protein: CASSGGGSGLSPYNEQFF.

The CDR3 DNA sequence: TGTGCCAGCAGCACAATGGGGGGGCCGGGGAACACTGAAGCTTTCTTT. It specifies CASSTMGGPGNTEAFF. The chain recombines TRBV5-5 with TRBJ1-1; TRBD1 might be the D (6 bases). This CDR3 has 16 residues. The germline V gene encodes CDR1 SGHKS and CDR2 YYEKEE (reference sequence). Trimming shortened V by 4 bases and J by 1 base, and 17 bases separated the two germline ends.

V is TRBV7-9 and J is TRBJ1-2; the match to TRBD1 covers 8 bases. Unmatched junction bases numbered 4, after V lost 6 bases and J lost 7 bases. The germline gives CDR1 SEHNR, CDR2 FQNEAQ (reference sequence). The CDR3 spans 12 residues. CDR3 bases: TGTGCCAGCAGAAGGACAGGGAGTGGCTACACCTTC. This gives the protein CASRRTGSGYTF. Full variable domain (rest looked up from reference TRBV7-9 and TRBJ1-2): DTGVSQNPRHKITKRGQNVTFRCDPISEHNRLYWYRQTLGQGPEFLTYFQNEAQLEKSRLLSDRFSAERPKGSFSTLEIQRTEQGDSAMYLCASRRTGSGYTFGSGTRLTVV.

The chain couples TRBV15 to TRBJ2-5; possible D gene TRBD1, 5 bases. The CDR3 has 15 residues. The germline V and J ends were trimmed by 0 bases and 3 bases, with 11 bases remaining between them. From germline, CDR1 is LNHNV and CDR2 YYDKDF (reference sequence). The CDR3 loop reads CATSRDIGREETQYF. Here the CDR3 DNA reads TGTGCCACCAGCAGAGATATCGGCAGGGAAGAGACCCAGTACTTC.

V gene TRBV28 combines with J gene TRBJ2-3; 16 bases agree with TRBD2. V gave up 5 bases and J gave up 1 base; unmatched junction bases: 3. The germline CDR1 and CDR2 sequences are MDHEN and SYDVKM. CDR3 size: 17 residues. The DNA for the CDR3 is TGTGCCAGCAGTGGGACTAGCGGGAGGGGGGGCACAGATACGCAGTATTTT. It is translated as CASSGTSGRGGTDTQYF.

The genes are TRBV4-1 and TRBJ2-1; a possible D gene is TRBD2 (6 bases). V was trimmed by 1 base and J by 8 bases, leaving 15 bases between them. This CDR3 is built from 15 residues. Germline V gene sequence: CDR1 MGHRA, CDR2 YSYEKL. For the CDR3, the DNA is TGCGCCAGCAGCCAAGGAGGGACTCTATTACATGAGCAGTTCTTC. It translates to CASSQGGTLLHEQFF.

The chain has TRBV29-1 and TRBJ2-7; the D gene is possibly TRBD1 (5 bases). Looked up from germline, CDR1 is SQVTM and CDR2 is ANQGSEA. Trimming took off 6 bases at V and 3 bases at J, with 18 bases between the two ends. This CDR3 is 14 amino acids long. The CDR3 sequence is CSVLGATKLYEQYF. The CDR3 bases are TGCAGCGTATTAGGGGCCACGAAACTCTACGAGCAGTACTTC.

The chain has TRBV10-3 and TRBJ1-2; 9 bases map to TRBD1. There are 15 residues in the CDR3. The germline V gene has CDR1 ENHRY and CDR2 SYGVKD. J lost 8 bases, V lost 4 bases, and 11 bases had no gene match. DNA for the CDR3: TGTGCCATCAGTGTCGGCCGACAGGGGGAGTGGGGCTACACCTTC. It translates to CAISVGRQGEWGYTF.

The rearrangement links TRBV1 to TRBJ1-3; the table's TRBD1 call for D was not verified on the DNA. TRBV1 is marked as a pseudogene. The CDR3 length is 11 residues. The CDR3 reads CTSRPGTAKYF. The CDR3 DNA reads TGCACCAGCAGACCCGGGACAGCCAAATATTTT.

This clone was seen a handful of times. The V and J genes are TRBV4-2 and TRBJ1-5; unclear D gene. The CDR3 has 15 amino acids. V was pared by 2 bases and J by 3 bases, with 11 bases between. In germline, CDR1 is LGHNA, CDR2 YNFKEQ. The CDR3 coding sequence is TGTGCCAGCAGCCAAATGATACAGTTCAATCAGCCCCAGCATTTT. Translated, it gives CASSQMIQFNQPQHF.

Here the CDR3 reads CASSLGQAYGYTF. The CDR3 DNA sequence: TGTGCCAGCAGCTTGGGACAGGCCTATGGCTACACCTTC. The chain joins TRBV11-3 to TRBJ1-2; 8 nucleotides line up with TRBD1. Looked up from germline, CDR1 is SGHNT and CDR2 is YENEEA. The CDR3 extends over 13 amino acids. Trimming at V came to 3 bases and at J to 4 bases, leaving 1 base not matched to a gene.

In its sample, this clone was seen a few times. The CDR3 DNA reads as TGTGCCAGCTCACCACCTCGCGGACAGGGGGCGATGGATACGCAGTATTTT. It yields the protein CASSPPRGQGAMDTQYF. V and J are TRBV18 and TRBJ2-3; 11 bases match TRBD1. The V gene end was trimmed by 0 bases and the J gene end by 6 bases; junction bases not matched to a gene: 8. The CDR3 has 17 residues. Germline loops: CDR1 KGHSH, CDR2 LQKENI.

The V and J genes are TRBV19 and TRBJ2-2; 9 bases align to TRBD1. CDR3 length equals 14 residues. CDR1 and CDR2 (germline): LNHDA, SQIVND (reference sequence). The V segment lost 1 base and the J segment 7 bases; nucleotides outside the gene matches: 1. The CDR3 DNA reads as TGTGCCAGTAGTATAGGGGGACAGGGCGGGGAGCTGTTTTTT. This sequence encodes CASSIGGQGGELFF.